The clone carrying this T cell receptor (beta chain) was picked up many times. Antigen: not known. The source of the sample is a study of early T cells in non-severe SARS-CoV-2 infection. Study in general: Chains stayed unpaired after sequencing of bulk RNA from unsorted whole blood. Study-wide results and caveats: VDJdb matching skewed toward anti-spike CD8 responses, missing private and CD4 specificities.

Germline V lookup: CDR1 SGHKS, CDR2 YYEKEE (reference sequence). The V end was cut by 0 bases, the J end by 2 bases, with 4 bases between. The length of the CDR3 is 13 residues. The library protocol tagged individual cDNA molecules with unique molecular identifiers. A single record per CDR3 protein comes from TCRdb applying MiXCR to the 5' RACE reads. The sample has nearly 60,000 distinct CDR3 sequences; roughly an eighth are singletons. This receptor was taken from an adult who was a healthcare worker with PCR-confirmed SARS-CoV-2 infection or an uninfected control (not recorded which). This chain links TRBV5-5 with TRBJ2-3; D is unclear. Sequenced sample: whole blood. The CDR3, as DNA: TGTGCCAGCAGCTTGGGGTTCACAGATACGCAGTATTTT. It codes for CASSLGFTDTQYF.